Below, 32 T cell receptor beta chains from the same sample are listed, as sequenced in a study of cytomegalovirus exposure and HLA in healthy donors. The PCR contained 60 Vbeta and 13 Jbeta primers. The protocol was immunoSEQ multiplex PCR, while the TCRdb copy is restricted to in-frame clones and leaves out a portion. The sample comprises approximately 140,000 clones, around 74% of which are singletons, and roughly 6% rests with the top ten. Sequencing input: PBMCs. The source of these receptors is a man aged 50 to 59 in good health and CMV-seropositive.

Written as DNA, the CDR3 is TGTGCCAGCAGCTTAGATAGCGGGAGCAGGGATGAGCAGTTCTTC. It is translated as CASSLDSGSRDEQFF. V gene TRBV11-2 combines with J gene TRBJ2-1, with 9 bases aligning to TRBD2. CDR1 SGHAT and CDR2 FQNNGV come from the germline V gene. CDR3 size: 15 residues. After removal of 0 bases from V and 8 bases from J, the junction contained 5 bases not matched to a gene.

The rearrangement joins TRBV11-2 to TRBJ2-3, with 8 bases lining up with TRBD2. V dropped 3 bases and J dropped 4; count of bases not matched to a gene: 9. Germline loops: CDR1 SGHAT, CDR2 FQNNGV. The CDR3 totals 16 residues. The CDR3 is CASSLQQGLDADTQYF. CDR3 bases: TGTGCCAGCAGCTTGCAACAGGGACTAGACGCAGATACGCAGTATTTT.

The chain links TRBV7-3 to TRBJ2-3; tentatively, D is TRBD1 (5 bases). Trimming pared 1 base from V and 0 bases from J, leaving 14 bases between. The CDR3 has 17 amino acids. The germline gives CDR1 SGHTA, CDR2 FQGTGA. The CDR3 protein is CASSLNPRTPSTDTQYF. CDR3 in DNA: TGTGCCAGCAGCTTAAACCCCAGGACACCTAGCACAGATACGCAGTATTTT.

V is TRBV10-3 and J is TRBJ2-7, with D perhaps TRBD2 (8 bases). Germline values: CDR1 ENHRY, CDR2 SYGVKD. The CDR3 runs 17 residues. The V and J ends lost 0 bases and 4 bases respectively, with 19 bases between them. CDR3 residues: CAISESGGGTVSYEQYF. In DNA, the CDR3 is TGTGCCATCAGTGAGTCCGGGGGGGGGACAGTAAGTTACGAGCAGTACTTC.

This clone was seen a handful of times. CDR3 residues: CASSPWDAGGYEQYF. CDR3 sequence (DNA): TGTGCCAGCAGCCCTTGGGACGCCGGAGGGTACGAGCAGTACTTC. This chain joins TRBV7-2 and TRBJ2-7, with D possibly TRBD2 on 6 matching bases. The CDR3 length is 15 residues. Trimming pared 5 bases from V and 4 bases from J, leaving 18 bases between. Looked up from germline, CDR1 is SGHTA and CDR2 is FQGNSA. Drawing the rest from reference TRBV7-2 and TRBJ2-7, the complete variable domain is GAGVSQSPSNKVTEKGKDVELRCDPISGHTALYWYRQSLGQGLEFLIYFQGNSAPDKSGLPSDRFSAERTGGSVSTLTIQRTQQEDSAVYLCASSPWDAGGYEQYFGPGTRLTVT.

The chain has TRBV4-1 and TRBJ1-3; D is unclear. The CDR3 length is 13 residues. The germline V gene has CDR1 MGHRA and CDR2 YSYEKL. V was cut by 1 base and J by 14 bases, with 15 bases left in between. CDR3 nucleotides: TGCGCCAGCAGCCAAGTCGTGAGAGTCCCACTATATTTT. This gives the protein CASSQVVRVPLYF.

This chain links TRBV4-1 with TRBJ2-3; 8 bases map to TRBD1. The CDR3 runs to 16 residues. J lost 3 bases, V lost 2 bases, and 7 bases had no gene match. CDR1 is MGHRA and CDR2 is YSYEKL in the germline V gene. The chain's CDR3 is CASSQWTGQLTDTQYF. The CDR3 nucleotides read TGCGCCAGCAGCCAATGGACAGGGCAACTGACAGATACGCAGTATTTT.

This chain connects TRBV4-1 to TRBJ1-2, with a tentative D call TRBD1 (6 bases). Trimming pared 0 bases from V and 4 bases from J, leaving 18 bases between. This CDR3 spans 17 amino acids. CDR1 MGHRA and CDR2 YSYEKL come from the germline V gene. CDR3 region: CASSQDKVLGGRYGYTF. CDR3 in DNA: TGCGCCAGCAGCCAAGATAAAGTCTTGGGGGGGCGCTATGGCTACACCTTC.

The chain links TRBV19 to TRBJ2-2; a possible D gene is TRBD1 (5 bases). The length of the CDR3 is 18 residues. CDR1 is LNHDA, CDR2 SQIVND, per germline (reference sequence). Between the trimmed V and J ends, which lost 0 bases and 0 bases, there was a span of 14 bases. DNA of the CDR3: TGTGCCAGTAGTATAGAGGCAGGGATTCGGACGAACACCGGGGAGCTGTTTTTT. This sequence encodes CASSIEAGIRTNTGELFF.

This rearrangement joins TRBV13 to TRBJ1-2; D call uncertain. Germline CDR1 is PRHDT and CDR2 is FYEKMQ (reference sequence). The CDR3 has 14 amino acids. With 1 base removed from V and 0 bases from J, the gap between germline ends came to 6 bases. In DNA form, the CDR3 reads TGTGCCAGCAGCTTAGAGAGATCTAACTATGGCTACACCTTC. This translates into CASSLERSNYGYTF.

About this clone itself: The identical CDR3 is also encoded by other nucleotide sequences in the sample. V gene TRBV5-1 combines with J gene TRBJ2-2; the match to TRBD2 covers 8 bases. From germline, CDR1 is SGHRS and CDR2 YFSETQ. This CDR3 is 16 amino acids long. The J segment lost 1 base and the V segment lost 0 bases, leaving 2 bases of the junction unmatched. Here the CDR3 DNA reads TGCGCCAGCAGCTTGGGAACTAGCGGGAACACCGGGGAGCTGTTTTTT. It translates to CASSLGTSGNTGELFF.

The V gene is TRBV6-5, the J gene TRBJ1-2, with D possibly matching TRBD1 (6 bases). Trimming removed 6 bases from V and 1 base from J, with 12 bases in between. CDR1 is MNHEY and CDR2 is SVGAGI in the germline V gene. The CDR3 has 14 residues. CDR3 sequence (DNA): TGTGCCAGCAGCCCCAACAGGGATAACTATGGCTACACCTTC. Translated: CASSPNRDNYGYTF.

This rearrangement joins TRBV27 to TRBJ1-4; TRBD1 agrees at 7 bases. V lost 6 bases and J lost 8; bases outside the gene matches: 6. The CDR3 has 13 residues. Germline CDR1 and CDR2: MNHEY and SMNVEV (reference sequence). CDR3 in DNA: TGTGCCAGCAGCGTCCGGGACAGAGAAAAACTGTTTTTT. Protein product: CASSVRDREKLFF.

The chain links TRBV7-3 to TRBJ2-3; 7 bases align to TRBD2. Germline CDR1 reads SGHTA; CDR2 reads FQGTGA. J gave up 2 bases and V 3 bases, and 8 bases lay outside the gene matches. CDR3 length equals 16 residues. The CDR3 loop is CASSFTPSGHTDTQYF. In DNA form, the CDR3 reads TGTGCCAGCAGCTTTACCCCTAGCGGACACACAGATACGCAGTATTTT.

The CDR3 DNA is TGTGCCTGGAGTTCAGGGGGATGGGGAACTAATGAAAAACTGTTTTTT. This gives the protein CAWSSGGWGTNEKLFF. The chain has TRBV30 and TRBJ1-4; 7 nucleotides align to TRBD1. The germline V gene has CDR1 GTSNPN and CDR2 SVGIG (reference sequence). The CDR3 extends over 16 amino acids. J lost 1 base, V lost 2 bases, and 7 bases had no gene match.

This chain connects TRBV4-2 to TRBJ2-3, with a tentative D call TRBD2 (6 bases). V was pared by 2 bases and J by 2 bases, with 14 bases between. This CDR3 is built from 16 residues. CDR1 and CDR2 (germline): LGHNA, YNFKEQ. CDR3 protein: CASSQQPGLHTDTQYF. CDR3 coding DNA: TGTGCCAGCAGCCAACAACCGGGACTCCACACAGATACGCAGTATTTT.

The CDR3 region has the DNA TGTGCTGTGGCTCGGGACTACGAGCAGTACTTC. Translation gives CAVARDYEQYF. The rearrangement joins TRBV30 to TRBJ2-7, with TRBD2 as a possible D gene (5 bases). The CDR3 covers 11 residues. Germline values: CDR1 GTSNPN, CDR2 SVGIG (reference sequence).

The chain carries TRBV19 and TRBJ1-5; tentatively, D is TRBD1 (6 bases). With 5 bases removed from V and 2 bases from J, the gap between germline ends came to 19 bases. Per the germline V gene, CDR1 is LNHDA and CDR2 is SQIVND (reference sequence). The CDR3 runs 17 residues. Written as DNA, the CDR3 is TGTGCCAGTAGTTCAATAAAACAGGGACATGGCAATCAGCCCCAGCATTTT. This encodes CASSSIKQGHGNQPQHF.

This clone occurred a few times. The rearrangement uses TRBV5-1 and TRBJ1-4; D ambiguous. Germline lookup yields CDR1 SGHRS and CDR2 YFSETQ. The V and J ends lost 0 bases and 0 bases respectively, with 6 bases between them. The CDR3 runs 15 residues. The CDR3 DNA sequence: TGCGCCAGCAGCTTGGGGGGAGCAACTAATGAAAAACTGTTTTTT. It translates to CASSLGGATNEKLFF.

J is TRBJ1-1 and V is TRBV11-2; unclear D gene. Per the germline V gene, CDR1 is SGHAT and CDR2 is FQNNGV. The CDR3 sequence is 14 residues long. The V end lost 2 bases, the J end lost 1 base, and 8 bases lay between the germline ends. CDR3 sequence (DNA): TGTGCCAGCAGCTTAAGTACAGCGAACACTGAAGCTTTCTTT. Its protein is CASSLSTANTEAFF.

This chain joins TRBV28 and TRBJ2-3; TRBD2 matches 11 bases. The CDR3 extends over 12 amino acids. V was clipped by 8 bases and J by 7 bases; unmatched bases: 2. Per germline, CDR1 MDHEN and CDR2 SYDVKM. Here the CDR3 reads CASETSGNTQYF. The DNA for the CDR3 is TGTGCCAGCGAGACTAGCGGGAATACGCAGTATTTT.

The chain links TRBV27 to TRBJ2-3; 7 bases map to TRBD2. Germline V gene sequence: CDR1 MNHEY, CDR2 SMNVEV (reference sequence). The trim removed 6 bases at V and 3 bases at J, leaving 15 bases unmatched. This CDR3 comprises 17 residues. CDR3 region: CASRAYLGGSRTDTQYF. As DNA, the CDR3 is TGTGCCAGCAGAGCCTATCTCGGCGGGAGTAGAACAGATACGCAGTATTTT.

The chain has TRBV5-6 and TRBJ2-7; 9 bases are shared with TRBD2. J lost 1 base, V lost 2 bases, and 4 bases had no gene match. From germline, CDR1 is SGHDT and CDR2 YYEEEE. The CDR3 is 15 amino acids. In DNA form, the CDR3 reads TGTGCCAGCAGCTTCGGCGGGAGGGCTTCCTACGAGCAGTACTTC. It encodes CASSFGGRASYEQYF.

For this clone: The sample has other DNA sequences that encode this CDR3 too. The chain has TRBV28 and TRBJ2-7; 11 bases match TRBD2. From germline, CDR1 is MDHEN and CDR2 SYDVKM. The CDR3 spans 14 residues. After removal of 2 bases from V and 4 bases from J, the junction contained 1 base not matched to a gene. The CDR3 sequence: CASSLLAGGYEQYF. The CDR3 bases are TGTGCCAGCAGTTTACTAGCGGGAGGTTACGAGCAGTACTTC.

The chain uses TRBV29-1 and TRBJ1-2; the match to TRBD1 covers 8 bases. V shed 7 bases, J shed 7 bases, and the junction held 14 bases outside the gene matches. CDR1 SQVTM and CDR2 ANQGSEA come from the germline V gene. The CDR3 runs 14 residues. The CDR3 DNA follows: TGCAGCGCCCTACCCCCAGGGGGCTGGGGTGGCTACACCTTC. Its protein product is CSALPPGGWGGYTF.

CDR3 residues: CASSLSGHPSNQPQHF. The CDR3 DNA is TGTGCCAGCAGTTTATCGGGACATCCGAGCAATCAGCCCCAGCATTTT. V usage is TRBV27 and J usage is TRBJ1-5; D perhaps matches TRBD1 (6 bases). Trimming removed 0 bases from V and 1 base from J, with 10 bases in between. This CDR3 comprises 16 residues. Germline CDR1 reads MNHEY; CDR2 reads SMNVEV (reference sequence).

This clone has a handful of counts. The chain links TRBV5-4 to TRBJ1-1; TRBD1 aligns across 7 bases. The germline V gene encodes CDR1 SGHNT and CDR2 YYREEE (reference sequence). CDR3 length equals 17 residues. The J segment lost 2 bases and the V segment lost 4 bases, leaving 14 bases of the junction unmatched. The CDR3 nucleotides read TGTGCCAGCAGCACGACGTGGACAGGAGGCGTAAACACTGAAGCTTTCTTT. Protein product: CASSTTWTGGVNTEAFF.

V is TRBV29-1 and J is TRBJ2-3; 11 bases fit TRBD2. CDR1 and CDR2 from the germline V gene are SQVTM and ANQGSEA. The CDR3 loop spans 12 amino acids. V trimming: 7 bases; J trimming: 3 bases; junction bases outside the gene matches: 0. CDR3 sequence (DNA): TGCAGCGGGACTAGCGGGACAGATACGCAGTATTTT. Its protein product is CSGTSGTDTQYF.

V is TRBV4-2 and J is TRBJ2-7; TRBD1 matches at 8 bases. The CDR3 length is 14 residues. V was clipped by 4 bases and J by 5 bases; unmatched bases: 7. From germline, CDR1 is LGHNA and CDR2 YNFKEQ. DNA of the CDR3: TGTGCCAGCAGCCTAACGGACAGGGAGGACGAGCAGTACTTC. Protein product: CASSLTDREDEQYF.

This chain links TRBV28 with TRBJ2-4; perhaps TRBD1 as D (5 bases). V lost 5 bases and J lost 0, with 8 bases in between. This CDR3 is built from 14 residues. Germline assignment: CDR1 MDHEN and CDR2 SYDVKM. CDR3 bases: TGTGCCAGCAGTCGCAGGGTAGCCAAAAACATTCAGTACTTC. Its translation: CASSRRVAKNIQYF. Together with reference TRBV28 and TRBJ2-4, the CDR3 gives the full variable domain: DVKVTQSSRYLVKRTGEKVFLECVQDMDHENMFWYRQDPGLGLRLIYFSYDVKMKEKGDIPEGYSVSREKKERFSLILESASTNQTSMYLCASSRRVAKNIQYFGAGTRLSVL.

This rearrangement joins TRBV7-2 to TRBJ1-3; unclear D gene. V was clipped by 5 bases and J by 0 bases, with 8 bases between them. This CDR3 contains 14 residues. The germline V gene has CDR1 SGHTA and CDR2 FQGNSA. The CDR3 reads CASSEGSSGNTIYF. Here the CDR3 DNA reads TGTGCCAGCAGCGAGGGTAGCTCTGGAAACACCATATATTTT.

This clone was observed a handful of times. The J gene is TRBJ1-2, the V gene TRBV5-5; a weak D match, TRBD1 (6 bases). The CDR3 consists of 15 residues. The ends were cut back, 1 base at V and 2 bases at J, with 12 bases in the middle. Germline V lookup: CDR1 SGHKS, CDR2 YYEKEE (reference sequence). The CDR3 region has the DNA TGTGCCAGCAGCTTGTTTGGCCAGGGGAACTATGGCTACACCTTC. Translated, it gives CASSLFGQGNYGYTF.